Each of the 30 T cell receptor beta chains below was sequenced from the same sample in a study of T cells in Graves' hyperthyroidism and ophthalmopathy. Researchers took RNA transcripts and amplified the TCR beta CDR3 regions from them. With the HTBI primer set, the TCR CDR3 went through a first round of RT-PCR. Each CDR3 protein gets one entry after TCRdb re-called the multiplex PCR reads with MiXCR. The sample shows 370,000 or so distinct CDR3 sequences, about 25% of them seen only once. The sequenced sample was blood. These TCRs come from a man aged 50-59 years with Graves' hyperthyroidism.

This clonotype has at least ten counts. The V gene is TRBV11-3, the J gene TRBJ2-5; 9 bases match TRBD2. CDR1 and CDR2 from the germline V gene are SGHNT and YENEEA. The CDR3 covers 14 residues. V gave up 5 bases and J gave up 3 bases; unmatched junction bases: 4. The CDR3 spells CASSPIAGEETQYF. In DNA form, the CDR3 reads TGTGCCAGCAGCCCCATAGCGGGAGAAGAGACCCAGTACTTC.

Many counts were recorded for this clonotype. This sequence joins TRBV12-3 or TRBV12-4 and TRBJ1-1; D is uncertain. Trimming shortened V by 7 bases and J by 4 bases, and 13 bases separated the two germline ends. The CDR3 has 13 amino acids. For the CDR3, the DNA is TGTGCCAGCACCGACCCCCTGACCACTGAAGCTTTCTTT. This gives the protein CASTDPLTTEAFF.

This clonotype was picked up a small number of times. The chain combines TRBV20-1 with TRBJ2-5, with D tentatively TRBD2 (6 bases). The germline V gene has CDR1 DFQATT and CDR2 SNEGSKA (reference sequence). The CDR3 totals 13 residues. Trimming cost V 5 bases and J 4 bases, with 14 bases left between them. The CDR3 coding sequence is TGCAGTGCTGCAGGTGAAGCGGGAGAGACCCAGTACTTC. This translates into CSAAGEAGETQYF.

In its sample, this clonotype was seen many times. The V gene is TRBV6-6, the J gene TRBJ2-2; 8 nucleotides agree with TRBD2. Germline V gene lookup returns CDR1 MNHNY and CDR2 SVGAGI (reference sequence). The CDR3 extends over 16 amino acids. Germline trimming cut 0 bases from V and 5 bases from J; bases unmatched to any gene: 5. CDR3 in amino acids: CASSYSGGAETGELFF. CDR3 nucleotides: TGTGCCAGCAGTTACTCCGGGGGGGCGGAAACCGGGGAGCTGTTTTTT.

There are many counts of this clonotype. The chain recombines TRBV27 with TRBJ2-5, with D tentatively TRBD2 (5 bases). Trimming left V 7 bases short and J 5 bases short, with 14 bases between. From germline, CDR1 is MNHEY and CDR2 SMNVEV (reference sequence). The CDR3 totals 13 residues. Here the CDR3 DNA reads TGTGCCAGCACTGCGGCTCCGGGGGAGACCCAGTACTTC. It is translated as CASTAAPGETQYF.

The chain employs TRBV7-2 and TRBJ2-1; D unclear. V lost 1 base and J lost 6, with 7 bases in between. The CDR3 sequence is 13 residues long. From germline, CDR1 is SGHTA and CDR2 FQGNSA. The CDR3 loop reads CASSLEGTNEQFF. CDR3 DNA sequence: TGTGCCAGCAGCTTAGAGGGAACCAATGAGCAGTTCTTC.

CDR3 sequence: CSVDTRISGETQYF. The CDR3 DNA reads as TGCAGCGTTGACACCCGGATCTCTGGGGAGACCCAGTACTTC. The chain uses TRBV29-1 and TRBJ2-5; D unresolved. The V end was cut by 3 bases, the J end by 5 bases, with 16 bases between. Per germline, CDR1 SQVTM and CDR2 ANQGSEA. This CDR3 is built from 14 residues.

This rearrangement joins TRBV6-2 or TRBV6-3 to TRBJ2-4; no definite D call. The germline CDR1 and CDR2 sequences are MNHEY and SVGEGT. This CDR3 region has 11 residues. V shed 2 bases and J shed 7 bases, with 3 bases lying between them. The DNA for the CDR3 is TGTGCCAGCAGTTACGGGAACATTCAGTACTTC. It codes for CASSYGNIQYF.

This clonotype was seen repeatedly, ten times or more. The CDR3 reads CASSPRGGYTEAFF. The CDR3 DNA follows: TGCGCCAGCAGCCCCAGGGGGGGTTACACTGAAGCTTTCTTT. The chain combines TRBV5-1 with TRBJ1-1; 7 nucleotides match TRBD1. The CDR3 length is 14 residues. The trim removed 4 bases at V and 3 bases at J, leaving 6 bases unmatched. CDR1 and CDR2 from the germline V gene are SGHRS and YFSETQ.

This chain connects TRBV11-2 to TRBJ2-4; 10 bases are shared with TRBD2. This CDR3 spans 13 amino acids. V shed 5 bases, J shed 15 bases, and the junction held 10 bases outside the gene matches. Germline V gives CDR1 SGHAT, CDR2 FQNNGV. CDR3: CASSIARTSGRYF. CDR3 sequence (DNA): TGTGCCAGCAGCATCGCGAGGACTAGCGGTCGGTACTTC.

In this sample, this clonotype turned up a few times. In DNA form, the CDR3 reads TGTGCCAGCAGTTCCCGAAATAGCGCCTACAATGAGCAGTTCTTC. Amino acid sequence: CASSSRNSAYNEQFF. The chain links TRBV27 to TRBJ2-1; a weak D match, TRBD2 (5 bases). Per the germline V gene, CDR1 is MNHEY and CDR2 is SMNVEV (reference sequence). The CDR3 loop spans 15 amino acids. The V and J ends lost 4 bases and 2 bases respectively, with 12 bases between them.

Only a few counts were recorded for this clonotype. The chain carries TRBV15 and TRBJ2-7, with D maybe TRBD1 (6 bases). Trimming took 3 bases from V and 2 from J, leaving 11 bases between them. Per germline, CDR1 LNHNV and CDR2 YYDKDF (reference sequence). There are 14 residues in the CDR3. DNA for the CDR3: TGTGCCACCAGCAGTAACAGGGAGACCTACGAGCAGTACTTC. Translated: CATSSNRETYEQYF.

This clonotype was recorded at least ten times. The chain combines TRBV27 with TRBJ2-1; 14 nucleotides line up with TRBD2. The V segment lost 0 bases and the J segment 0 bases; nucleotides outside the gene matches: 1. From germline, CDR1 is MNHEY and CDR2 SMNVEV (reference sequence). The CDR3 loop spans 18 amino acids. This chain's CDR3 is CASSLSGTSGSSYNEQFF. The CDR3 coding sequence is TGTGCCAGCAGTTTATCGGGGACTAGCGGGAGCTCCTACAATGAGCAGTTCTTC.

The V and J genes are TRBV6-1 and TRBJ2-7, with D perhaps being TRBD1 or TRBD2 (5 bases each). CDR1 is MNHNS, CDR2 SASEGT, per germline. Trimming stripped 7 bases from V and 2 bases from J, with 18 bases between. The CDR3 contains 15 residues. CDR3: CASTRQGDGTYEQYF. DNA for the CDR3: TGTGCCAGCACCCGCCAAGGGGACGGAACCTACGAGCAGTACTTC.

This clonotype was observed at least ten times. J is TRBJ2-7 and V is TRBV11-2; the D gene could be TRBD1 or TRBD2 (7 bases each). The CDR3 totals 15 residues. Trimming shortened V by 5 bases and J by 5 bases, and 19 bases separated the two germline ends. Germline assignment: CDR1 SGHAT and CDR2 FQNNGV. CDR3 bases: TGTGCCAGCAGCCTTATCGAGCGGGACAGCCACGAGCAGTACTTC. It encodes CASSLIERDSHEQYF.

This clonotype occurred a few times. The chain employs TRBV20-1 and TRBJ2-5; the D gene is possibly TRBD2 (5 bases). This CDR3 region has 14 residues. Trimming left V 0 bases short and J 4 bases short, with 12 bases between. Per the germline V gene, CDR1 is DFQATT and CDR2 is SNEGSKA (reference sequence). The CDR3 is CSARDLRRTETQYF. CDR3 DNA: TGCAGTGCTAGAGATCTCAGGAGGACAGAGACCCAGTACTTC.

This sequence joins TRBV6-5 and TRBJ1-5; no firm D call. Germline CDR1 is MNHEY and CDR2 is SVGAGI. This CDR3 has 15 amino acids. V lost 4 bases and J lost 6, with 16 bases in between. The DNA of the CDR3 is TGTGCCAGCAGTTCGTCGGGTGGGGTTGGTCAGCCCCAGCATTTT. It codes for CASSSSGGVGQPQHF.

The chain joins TRBV5-1 to TRBJ2-3, with TRBD2 matching 7 bases. CDR1 and CDR2 (germline): SGHRS, YFSETQ. CDR3 length equals 16 residues. Trimming cost V 4 bases and J 4 bases; bases outside gene matches: 12. CDR3 sequence reads: CASSPAGGRFADTQYF. Here the CDR3 DNA reads TGCGCCAGCAGCCCCGCGGGCGGGAGATTTGCAGATACGCAGTATTTT.

This clonotype was counted ten times or more. The V gene is TRBV2, the J gene TRBJ1-4; D gene uncertain. The CDR3 is 13 residues long. Looked up from germline, CDR1 is SNHLY and CDR2 is FYNNEI. V shed 7 bases and J shed 8 bases, with 14 bases lying between them. CDR3 residues: CASNRARPEKLFF. CDR3 coding DNA: TGTGCCAGCAATCGGGCCCGGCCCGAAAAACTGTTTTTT.

This clonotype has a count of ten or more. J is TRBJ2-7 and V is TRBV12-3 or TRBV12-4; TRBD1 matches 8 bases. After removal of 5 bases from V and 3 bases from J, the junction contained 6 bases not matched to a gene. This CDR3 region has 14 residues. The CDR3 loop reads CASSMTGAGYEQYF. CDR3 sequence (DNA): TGTGCCAGCAGTATGACAGGGGCGGGCTACGAGCAGTACTTC.

This clonotype came up a few times. V is TRBV11-3 and J is TRBJ2-3, with TRBD2 matching over 8 bases. The CDR3 totals 17 residues. The V and J ends lost 5 bases and 4 bases, in that order; junction bases with no gene match: 14. CDR1 SGHNT and CDR2 YENEEA come from the germline V gene. This CDR3 reads CASSPRGSGVGADTQYF. CDR3 DNA sequence: TGTGCCAGCAGCCCCCGGGGTAGCGGGGTGGGGGCAGATACGCAGTATTTT.

The rearrangement uses TRBV20-1 and TRBJ1-5; D remains ambiguous. Germline assignment: CDR1 DFQATT and CDR2 SNEGSKA (reference sequence). The CDR3 consists of 14 residues. V was shortened by 1 base and J by 0 bases, with 7 bases between the two germline ends. The CDR3 DNA is TGCAGTGCTAGAGCAGACAATAGCAATCAGCCCCAGCATTTT. This codes for CSARADNSNQPQHF.

The chain combines TRBV24-1 with TRBJ2-1; TRBD2 matches at 9 bases. The CDR3 contains 16 residues. Trimming removed 3 bases from V and 4 bases from J; junction bases left unmatched: 6. The germline gives CDR1 KGHDR, CDR2 SFDVKD. The CDR3 spells CATSDRTSGRYNEQFF. The CDR3 DNA reads TGTGCCACCAGTGATCGCACTAGCGGGCGATACAATGAGCAGTTCTTC.

The CDR3 protein is CASSQEGLAATDTQYF. In nucleotides, the CDR3 is TGTGCCAGCAGCCAAGAGGGACTAGCTGCCACAGATACGCAGTATTTT. V and J are TRBV14 and TRBJ2-3, with 9 bases lining up with TRBD2. The CDR3 has 16 residues. Germline assignment: CDR1 SGHDN and CDR2 FVKESK. The junction had 3 bases not matched to a gene; V was cut back by 0 bases and J by 2 bases.

This clonotype was counted between two and nine times. The chain has TRBV29-1 and TRBJ1-2, with TRBD1 matching 8 bases. Germline loops: CDR1 SQVTM, CDR2 ANQGSEA. The V and J ends lost 6 bases and 4 bases, in that order; junction bases with no gene match: 4. The CDR3 is made up of 12 amino acids. CDR3 in DNA: TGCAGCGTACATGGACAGGGCTATGGCTACACCTTC. Its protein is CSVHGQGYGYTF.

The chain couples TRBV19 to TRBJ2-7; 9 nucleotides match TRBD1. Germline CDR1 and CDR2: LNHDA and SQIVND (reference sequence). Losses at the gene ends were 4 bases for V and 6 bases for J; bases not matched to a gene: 13. CDR3 size: 16 residues. CDR3 sequence reads: CASSRQGGTSMGEQYF. Written as DNA, the CDR3 is TGTGCCAGTAGTAGACAGGGGGGGACGTCTATGGGCGAGCAGTACTTC.

The chain has TRBV9 and TRBJ1-4, with TRBD1 as a possible D gene (5 bases). Trimming took off 0 bases at V and 8 bases at J, with 11 bases between the two ends. The V gene's germline CDR1 is SGDLS and CDR2 YYNGEE. This CDR3 has 14 residues. Here the CDR3 reads CASSVAVGDEKLFF. The CDR3 DNA is TGTGCCAGCAGCGTAGCTGTAGGGGACGAAAAACTGTTTTTT.

This rearrangement joins TRBV10-3 to TRBJ2-7; D tentatively reads TRBD1 or TRBD2 (5 bases each). CDR3 length: 14 amino acids. In germline, CDR1 is ENHRY, CDR2 SYGVKD. The V end lost 0 bases, the J end lost 5 bases, and 11 bases lay between the germline ends. The CDR3 DNA reads as TGTGCCATCAGTGAGTCGGGACCTTCCCACGAGCAGTACTTC. Residues: CAISESGPSHEQYF.

This clonotype was seen a few times. This clone may be a read error of a much larger clone one base away. The chain joins TRBV27 to TRBJ2-3; unclear D gene. The CDR3 is made up of 14 amino acids. The V end was cut by 5 bases, the J end by 4 bases, with 13 bases between. Germline V CDR1 and CDR2: MNHEY, SMNVEV (reference sequence). DNA for the CDR3: TGTGCCAGCAGTCTCGGACCCCCTTCAGATACGCAGTATTTT. Translated, it gives CASSLGPPSDTQYF.

The chain is built from TRBV11-1 and TRBJ1-2; 8 nucleotides match TRBD1. V lost 5 bases to trimming and J lost 4 bases; unmatched junction nucleotides: 9. The CDR3 has 15 amino acids. Germline V gives CDR1 SGHAT, CDR2 FQDESV (reference sequence). In nucleotides, the CDR3 is TGTGCCAGCAGCCAGGGACAGGCTATGGGCTATGGCTACACCTTC. It codes for CASSQGQAMGYGYTF. The full variable domain, in which reference TRBV11-1 and TRBJ1-2 provide the parts outside the CDR3, is EAEVAQSPRYKITEKSQAVAFWCDPISGHATLYWYRQILGQGPELLVQFQDESVVDDSQLPKDRFSAERLKGVDSTLKIQPAELGDSAMYLCASSQGQAMGYGYTFGSGTRLTVV.